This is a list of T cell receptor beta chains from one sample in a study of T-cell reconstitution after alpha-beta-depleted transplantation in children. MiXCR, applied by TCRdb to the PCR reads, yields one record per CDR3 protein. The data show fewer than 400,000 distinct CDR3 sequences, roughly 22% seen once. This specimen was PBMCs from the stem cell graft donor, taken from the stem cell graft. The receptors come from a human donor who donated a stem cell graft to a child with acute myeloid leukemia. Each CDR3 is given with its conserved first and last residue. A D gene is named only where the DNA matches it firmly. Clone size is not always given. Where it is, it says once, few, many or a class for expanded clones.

CDR3: CASSFRGSTGELFF; DNA: TGTGCCAGCAGTTTCAGGGGTAGCACCGGGGAGCTGTTTTTT; V: TRBV12-3/TRBV12-4; J: TRBJ2-2; size: NA; D: NA; length: 14
CDR3: CASSVRQGLRYNEQFF; DNA: TGTGCCAGCAGTGTCAGACAGGGTTTGAGGTACAATGAGCAGTTCTTC; V: TRBV2; J: TRBJ2-1; size: NA; D: TRBD1; length: 16
CDR3: CASSESRDRGPGVSYNEQFF; DNA: TGTGCCAGCAGTGAGTCCCGGGACAGGGGGCCGGGGGTCTCCTACAATGAGCAGTTCTTC; V: TRBV25-1; J: TRBJ2-1; size: NA; D: TRBD1; length: 20
CDR3: CASSKGAGPTYEQYF; DNA: TGTGCCAGCAGTAAAGGGGCAGGGCCTACCTACGAGCAGTACTTC; V: TRBV12-3/TRBV12-4; J: TRBJ2-7; size: once; D: NA; length: 15
CDR3: CASSQVADTTPFHYEQYF; DNA: TGCGCCAGCAGCCAAGTTGCGGACACGACCCCATTTCACTACGAGCAGTACTTC; V: TRBV4-3; J: TRBJ2-7; size: few; D: NA; length: 18
CDR3: CSVEGTGYSDTQYF; DNA: TGCAGCGTTGAGGGGACAGGGTATTCAGATACGCAGTATTTT; V: TRBV29-1; J: TRBJ2-3; size: NA; D: TRBD1; length: 14
CDR3: CASSLLRYMNTEAFF; DNA: TGTGCCAGCAGTTTACTGAGATACATGAACACTGAAGCTTTCTTT; V: TRBV12-3/TRBV12-4; J: TRBJ1-1; size: many; D: NA; length: 15
CDR3: CASSLGTSALTGELFF; DNA: TGTGCCAGCAGCTTAGGGACTAGCGCTCTCACCGGGGAGCTGTTTTTT; V: TRBV7-9; J: TRBJ2-2; size: NA; D: TRBD2; length: 16
CDR3: CSASDRVTLHF; DNA: TGCAGTGCTAGCGACAGGGTCACCCTCCACTTT; V: TRBV20-1; J: TRBJ1-6; size: NA; D: TRBD1; length: 11
CDR3: CSASPVSRTDTQYF; DNA: TGCAGTGCCAGCCCAGTTTCGCGAACGGATACGCAGTATTTT; V: TRBV20-1; J: TRBJ2-3; size: many; D: NA; length: 14
CDR3: CSARQAYEQYF; DNA: TGCAGTGCTAGACAGGCCTACGAGCAGTACTTC; V: TRBV20-1; J: TRBJ2-7; size: many; D: NA; length: 11
CDR3: CASSLGQGIQETQYF; DNA: TGTGCCAGCAGCTTGGGACAGGGTATCCAAGAGACCCAGTACTTC; V: TRBV7-9; J: TRBJ2-5; size: NA; D: TRBD1; length: 15
CDR3: CASSGRREIGTDTQYF; DNA: TGCGCCAGCAGTGGTCGGCGGGAGATAGGCACAGATACGCAGTATTTT; V: TRBV10-2; J: TRBJ2-3; size: NA; D: TRBD2; length: 16
CDR3: CSVEILLGQTYEQYF; DNA: TGCAGCGTTGAGATTCTCTTGGGGCAGACCTACGAGCAGTACTTC; V: TRBV29-1; J: TRBJ2-7; size: few; D: NA; length: 15
CDR3: CASSPAGGDTDTQYF; DNA: TGTGCCAGCAGCCCAGCGGGAGGGGACACAGATACGCAGTATTTT; V: TRBV4-2; J: TRBJ2-3; size: few; D: TRBD2; length: 15
CDR3: CSASRVRTSELTDTQYF; DNA: TGCAGTGCTAGCAGAGTAAGGACTAGCGAACTCACAGATACGCAGTATTTT; V: TRBV20-1; J: TRBJ2-3; size: many; D: TRBD2; length: 17
CDR3: CASSLTVGFAKNIQYF; DNA: TGCGCCAGCAGCTTGACGGTGGGATTTGCCAAAAACATTCAGTACTTC; V: TRBV5-1; J: TRBJ2-4; size: NA; D: NA; length: 16
CDR3: CSASPPTGAGQPQHF; DNA: TGCAGTGCTAGCCCCCCTACGGGGGCGGGTCAGCCCCAGCATTTT; V: TRBV20-1; J: TRBJ1-5; size: NA; D: NA; length: 15
CDR3: CASSGLAGTQYF; DNA: TGTGCCAGCAGCGGACTAGCCGGGACCCAGTACTTC; V: TRBV12-3/TRBV12-4; J: TRBJ2-5; size: few; D: TRBD2; length: 12
CDR3: CASSQPHGQGSEQYF; DNA: TGTGCCAGCAGCCAACCCCATGGACAGGGGTCCGAGCAGTACTTC; V: TRBV3-1; J: TRBJ2-7; size: NA; D: TRBD1; length: 15
CDR3: CASSQVPGAHSYNEQFF; DNA: TGCGCCAGCAGCCAGGTTCCGGGAGCCCATTCTTACAATGAGCAGTTCTTC; V: TRBV4-3; J: TRBJ2-1; size: few; D: NA; length: 17
CDR3: CASSQDFRGTYEQYF; DNA: TGCGCCAGCAGCCAAGATTTCAGGGGCACCTACGAGCAGTACTTC; V: TRBV4-1; J: TRBJ2-7; size: NA; D: NA; length: 15
CDR3: CSATNGILYNEQFF; DNA: TGCAGTGCCACCAACGGGATATTATACAATGAGCAGTTCTTC; V: TRBV20-1; J: TRBJ2-1; size: many; D: NA; length: 14
CDR3: CSARVAGGPGTHEQYF; DNA: TGCAGTGCTAGAGTGGCGGGAGGGCCAGGTACCCACGAGCAGTACTTC; V: TRBV20-1; J: TRBJ2-7; size: many; D: TRBD2; length: 16
CDR3: CASSPGGVYEQYF; DNA: TGTGCCAGCAGCCCTGGAGGGGTCTACGAGCAGTACTTC; V: TRBV12-3/TRBV12-4; J: TRBJ2-7; size: NA; D: NA; length: 13
CDR3: CASSSRGMIYEQYF; DNA: TGCGCCAGCAGCAGCAGGGGGATGATCTACGAGCAGTACTTC; V: TRBV5-1; J: TRBJ2-7; size: NA; D: TRBD1; length: 14
CDR3: CASSLGREVSYF; DNA: TGTGCCAGCAGTTTAGGGCGGGAGGTATCCTACTTC; V: TRBV12-3/TRBV12-4; J: TRBJ2-7; size: many; D: TRBD2; length: 12
CDR3: CASSTMGGGADTQYF; DNA: TGTGCCAGCAGCACTATGGGGGGTGGCGCAGATACGCAGTATTTT; V: TRBV7-3; J: TRBJ2-3; size: NA; D: NA; length: 15
CDR3: CASSQARGLEEQYF; DNA: TGCGCCAGCAGCCAAGCCAGGGGGCTGGAGGAGCAGTACTTC; V: TRBV4-1; J: TRBJ2-7; size: few; D: TRBD1; length: 14
CDR3: CASSLFPSNQPQHF; DNA: TGTGCCAGCAGTTTATTTCCTAGCAATCAGCCCCAGCATTTT; V: TRBV27; J: TRBJ1-5; size: many; D: NA; length: 14
CDR3: CATSPHGSRETYEQYF; DNA: TGTGCCACCAGCCCCCACGGAAGCAGGGAGACCTACGAGCAGTACTTC; V: TRBV15; J: TRBJ2-7; size: few; D: NA; length: 16
CDR3: CASSQSRLSAVEQYF; DNA: TGTGCCAGCAGCCAATCGAGGCTCTCCGCGGTCGAGCAGTACTTC; V: TRBV16; J: TRBJ2-7; size: NA; D: NA; length: 15
CDR3: CASSLVGGQGASYGYTF; DNA: TGTGCCAGCAGCTTGGTTGGGGGACAGGGGGCGAGCTATGGCTACACCTTC; V: TRBV7-2; J: TRBJ1-2; size: few; D: TRBD1; length: 17